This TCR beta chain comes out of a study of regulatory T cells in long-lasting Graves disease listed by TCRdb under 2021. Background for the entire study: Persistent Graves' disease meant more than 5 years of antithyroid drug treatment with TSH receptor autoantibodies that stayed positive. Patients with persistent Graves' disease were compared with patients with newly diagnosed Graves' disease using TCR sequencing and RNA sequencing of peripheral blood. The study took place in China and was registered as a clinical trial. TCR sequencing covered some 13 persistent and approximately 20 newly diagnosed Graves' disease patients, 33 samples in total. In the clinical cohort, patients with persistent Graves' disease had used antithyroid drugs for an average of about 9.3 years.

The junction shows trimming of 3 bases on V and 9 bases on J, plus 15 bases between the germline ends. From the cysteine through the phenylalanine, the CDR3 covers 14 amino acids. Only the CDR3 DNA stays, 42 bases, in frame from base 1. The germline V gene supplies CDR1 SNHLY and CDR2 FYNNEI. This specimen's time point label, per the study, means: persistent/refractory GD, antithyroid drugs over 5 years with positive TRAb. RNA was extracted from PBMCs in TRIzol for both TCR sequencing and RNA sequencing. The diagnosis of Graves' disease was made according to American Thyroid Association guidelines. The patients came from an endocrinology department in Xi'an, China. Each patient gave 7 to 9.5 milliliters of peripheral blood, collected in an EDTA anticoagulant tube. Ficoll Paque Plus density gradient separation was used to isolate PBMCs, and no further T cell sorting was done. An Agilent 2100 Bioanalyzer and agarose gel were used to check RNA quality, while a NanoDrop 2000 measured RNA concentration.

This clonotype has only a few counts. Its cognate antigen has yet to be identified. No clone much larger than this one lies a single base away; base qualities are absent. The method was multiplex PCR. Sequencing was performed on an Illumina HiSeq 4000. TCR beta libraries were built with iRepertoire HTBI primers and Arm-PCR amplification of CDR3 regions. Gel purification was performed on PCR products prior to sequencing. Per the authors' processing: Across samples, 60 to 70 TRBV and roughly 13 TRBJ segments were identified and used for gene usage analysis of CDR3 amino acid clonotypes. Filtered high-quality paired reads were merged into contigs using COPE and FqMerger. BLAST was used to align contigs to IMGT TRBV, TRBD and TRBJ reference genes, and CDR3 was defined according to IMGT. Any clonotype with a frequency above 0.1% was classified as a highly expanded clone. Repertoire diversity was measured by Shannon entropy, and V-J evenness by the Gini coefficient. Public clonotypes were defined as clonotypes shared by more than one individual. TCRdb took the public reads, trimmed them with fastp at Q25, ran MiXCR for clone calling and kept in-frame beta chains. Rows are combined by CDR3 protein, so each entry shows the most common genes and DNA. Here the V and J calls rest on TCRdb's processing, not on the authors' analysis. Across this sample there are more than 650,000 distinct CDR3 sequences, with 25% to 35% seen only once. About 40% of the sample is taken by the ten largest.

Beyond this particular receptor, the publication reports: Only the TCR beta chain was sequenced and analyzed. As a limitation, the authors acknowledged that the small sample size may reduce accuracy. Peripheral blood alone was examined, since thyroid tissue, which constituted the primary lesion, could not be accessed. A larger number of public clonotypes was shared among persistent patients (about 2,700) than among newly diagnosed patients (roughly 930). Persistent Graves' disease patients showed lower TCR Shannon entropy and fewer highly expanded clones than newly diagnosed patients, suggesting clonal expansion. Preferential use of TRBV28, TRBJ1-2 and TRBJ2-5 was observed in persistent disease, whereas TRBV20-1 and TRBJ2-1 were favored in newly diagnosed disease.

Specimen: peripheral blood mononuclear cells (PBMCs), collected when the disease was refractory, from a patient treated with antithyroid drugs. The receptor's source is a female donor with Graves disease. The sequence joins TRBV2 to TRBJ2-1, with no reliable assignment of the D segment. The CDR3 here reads CASSDNLQVVEQFF. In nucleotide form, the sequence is TGTGCCAGCAGTGATAACCTCCAGGTGGTTGAGCAGTTCTTC.